A single sample is the source of the 15 T cell receptor beta chains below, sequenced in a study of vaccination and CD4 T cells after COVID-19. Sequence data for DNA of cultured CD4+ T cells were generated by the Oncomine TCR Beta short-read assay. MiXCR, run by TCRdb on the PCR reads, gives a single entry per CDR3 protein. The sample has over 10,000 distinct CDR3 sequences, roughly 34% seen once; the top ten hold about a third. As to treatment: roughly ten-day PBMC culture with coronavirus spike peptide pools or control peptides (ViraFEST assay). Antigens of these TCRs are unknown. The sample here was CD4+ T cells from blood, cultured in vitro, taken before SARS-CoV-2 vaccination. The receptors were sampled from a human donor who received a COVID-19 vaccine.

This clonotype was detected only a few times. The junction shows a germline mismatch at one end, possibly a read error. The chain uses TRBV19 and TRBJ1-2; perhaps TRBD1 as D (6 bases). CDR1 and CDR2 from the germline V gene are LNHDA and SQIVND (reference sequence). This CDR3 is 15 amino acids long. The CDR3 nucleotides read TGTGCCAGTAGTAACGGACTAGAGGTTATCTTCAACAGGGCCTTC. Its protein is CASSNGLEVIFNRAF.

The V gene is TRBV14, the J gene TRBJ1-6, with no clear D. The CDR3 totals 13 residues. Per germline, CDR1 SGHDN and CDR2 FVKESK. Trimming removed 4 bases at V and 7 bases at J, with 8 bases between. CDR3 in DNA: TGTGCCAGCAGCCCCAGCCCCAATTCACCCCTCCACTTT. It codes for CASSPSPNSPLHF. Full variable domain (outside the CDR3, taken from reference TRBV14 and TRBJ1-6): EAGVTQFPSHSVIEKGQTVTLRCDPISGHDNLYWYRRVMGKEIKFLLHFVKESKQDESGMPNNRFLAERTGGTYSTLKVQPAELEDSGVYFCASSPSPNSPLHFGNGTRLTVT.

This clonotype was seen only a few times. The chain carries TRBV20-1 and TRBJ1-1, with a tentative D call TRBD1 (5 bases). V was shortened by 0 bases and J by 5 bases, with 13 bases between the two germline ends. Per germline, CDR1 DFQATT and CDR2 SNEGSKA (reference sequence). The CDR3 extends over 14 amino acids. The CDR3 loop reads CSARDVRGGTEAFF. CDR3 nucleotides: TGCAGTGCTAGAGATGTTAGGGGAGGGACTGAAGCTTTCTTT.

The sample holds a few counts of this clonotype. V usage is TRBV7-9 and J usage is TRBJ1-2; the match to TRBD1 covers 9 bases. V dropped 3 bases and J dropped 11; count of bases not matched to a gene: 13. CDR1 and CDR2 (germline): SEHNR, FQNEAQ (reference sequence). The CDR3 runs 15 residues. The CDR3 protein is CASSFKPGQGGRYTF. CDR3 DNA: TGTGCCAGCAGCTTTAAACCGGGACAGGGAGGACGTTACACCTTC.

The chain has TRBV27 and TRBJ1-2, with D possibly matching TRBD1 (6 bases). This CDR3 comprises 16 residues. Germline V gene sequence: CDR1 MNHEY, CDR2 SMNVEV (reference sequence). V was trimmed by 4 bases and J by 3 bases, leaving 18 bases between them. Written as DNA, the CDR3 is TGTGCCAGCAGTTCCGGACAGCCAGGAGGTGACTATGGCTACACCTTC. Translated, it gives CASSSGQPGGDYGYTF.

The chain carries TRBV28 and TRBJ2-7, with D perhaps matching TRBD2 (5 bases). CDR3 size: 11 residues. Germline CDR1 MDHEN, CDR2 SYDVKM. Trimming stripped 6 bases from V and 6 bases from J, with 9 bases between. As DNA, the CDR3 is TGTGCCAGCAGGGGCGCGGGCGAGCAGTACTTC. Its translation is CASRGAGEQYF. The full variable domain, completed using reference TRBV28 and TRBJ2-7, is DVKVTQSSRYLVKRTGEKVFLECVQDMDHENMFWYRQDPGLGLRLIYFSYDVKMKEKGDIPEGYSVSREKKERFSLILESASTNQTSMYLCASRGAGEQYFGPGTRLTVT.

The V and J genes are TRBV19 and TRBJ1-4; no clear D. V was trimmed by 6 bases and J by 5 bases, leaving 10 bases between them. CDR3 size: 13 residues. From germline, CDR1 is LNHDA and CDR2 SQIVND (reference sequence). CDR3 residues: CASRLGPNEKLFF. Here the CDR3 DNA reads TGTGCCAGTAGATTGGGCCCAAATGAAAAACTGTTTTTT.

This clonotype was detected only once. The V and J genes are TRBV5-5 and TRBJ2-3, with 15 positions matching TRBD2. The ends lost 4 bases at V and 4 bases at J; junction bases unmatched: 10. Germline V CDR1 and CDR2: SGHKS, YYEKEE (reference sequence). This CDR3 has 18 amino acids. The CDR3 spells CASSLGLAGGTVSDTQYF. DNA for the CDR3: TGTGCCAGCAGCCTTGGACTAGCGGGGGGGACGGTCTCAGATACGCAGTATTTT.

This clonotype was counted between two and nine times. The V gene is TRBV19, the J gene TRBJ1-2; the match to TRBD1 covers 9 bases. The CDR3 has 16 amino acids. CDR1 and CDR2 (germline): LNHDA, SQIVND (reference sequence). Losses at the gene ends were 1 base for V and 4 bases for J; bases not matched to a gene: 7. Here the CDR3 reads CASSIGDREASYGYTF. DNA for the CDR3: TGTGCCAGTAGTATAGGGGACAGGGAGGCGAGCTATGGCTACACCTTC.

V is TRBV2 and J is TRBJ1-2, with 7 nucleotides matching TRBD1. CDR1 and CDR2 (germline): SNHLY, FYNNEI. Unmatched junction bases numbered 2, after V lost 1 base and J lost 0 bases. CDR3 size: 15 residues. DNA of the CDR3: TGTGCCAGCAGTGAAGTGGGGACAGCTAACTATGGCTACACCTTC. It encodes CASSEVGTANYGYTF.

The chain is built from TRBV6-5 and TRBJ1-4; D is perhaps TRBD1 (6 bases). The CDR3 totals 16 residues. Germline CDR1 reads MNHEY; CDR2 reads SVGAGI. Trimming stripped 4 bases from V and 3 bases from J, with 15 bases between. CDR3 protein: CASSFSSGQPNEKLFF. The CDR3 DNA reads TGTGCCAGCAGTTTCTCCTCCGGACAGCCTAATGAAAAACTGTTTTTT.

This rearrangement joins TRBV6-1 to TRBJ2-7; 7 bases map to TRBD1. The CDR3 runs to 15 residues. The germline gives CDR1 MNHNS, CDR2 SASEGT. The junction had 11 bases not matched to a gene; V was cut back by 6 bases and J by 3 bases. The CDR3: CASRGKGALNYEQYF. DNA for the CDR3: TGTGCCAGCAGAGGAAAGGGGGCCCTCAACTACGAGCAGTACTTC.

The CDR3, as DNA: TGTGCCAGCAGTCGCCGGACAGTCAGCCCCACAGATACGCAGTATTTT. This sequence encodes CASSRRTVSPTDTQYF. The genes are TRBV6-1 and TRBJ2-3, with D possibly matching TRBD1 (6 bases). Germline lookup yields CDR1 MNHNS and CDR2 SASEGT. This CDR3 spans 16 amino acids. The V gene lost 5 bases and the J gene lost 2 bases, with 17 bases spanning the gap.

The chain has TRBV6-1 and TRBJ2-7; TRBD2 aligns across 11 bases. With 8 bases clipped from V and 4 bases from J, the junction kept 7 bases outside the gene matches. Per germline, CDR1 MNHNS and CDR2 SASEGT. The CDR3 sequence is 14 residues long. The CDR3 region has the DNA TGTGCCAGCCAAACGACTAGCGGGGTTTACGAGCAGTACTTC. This codes for CASQTTSGVYEQYF.

This clonotype was detected only a few times. This chain connects TRBV27 to TRBJ1-1; D is uncertain. Germline values: CDR1 MNHEY, CDR2 SMNVEV (reference sequence). V lost 5 bases to trimming and J lost 2 bases, with 9 bases between them. The CDR3 is 13 amino acids. The CDR3 is CASSREQNTEAFF. The CDR3 DNA reads TGTGCCAGCAGTAGAGAGCAAAACACTGAAGCTTTCTTT.